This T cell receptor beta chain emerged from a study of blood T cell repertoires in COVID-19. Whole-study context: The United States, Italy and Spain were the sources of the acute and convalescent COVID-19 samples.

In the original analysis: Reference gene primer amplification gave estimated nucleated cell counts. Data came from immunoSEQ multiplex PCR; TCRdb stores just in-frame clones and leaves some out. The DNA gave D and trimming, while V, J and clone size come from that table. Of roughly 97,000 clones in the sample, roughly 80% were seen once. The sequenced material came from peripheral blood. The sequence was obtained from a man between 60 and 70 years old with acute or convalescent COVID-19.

The CDR3 here is CASSLGMRETQYF. For the CDR3, the DNA is TGTGCCAGCAGCTTGGGCATGCGAGAGACCCAGTACTTC. V usage is TRBV7-3 and J usage is TRBJ2-5; D uncertain. The germline CDR1 and CDR2 sequences are SGHTA and FQGTGA. The CDR3 is made up of 13 amino acids. V lost 3 bases to trimming and J lost 4 bases, with 9 bases between them.